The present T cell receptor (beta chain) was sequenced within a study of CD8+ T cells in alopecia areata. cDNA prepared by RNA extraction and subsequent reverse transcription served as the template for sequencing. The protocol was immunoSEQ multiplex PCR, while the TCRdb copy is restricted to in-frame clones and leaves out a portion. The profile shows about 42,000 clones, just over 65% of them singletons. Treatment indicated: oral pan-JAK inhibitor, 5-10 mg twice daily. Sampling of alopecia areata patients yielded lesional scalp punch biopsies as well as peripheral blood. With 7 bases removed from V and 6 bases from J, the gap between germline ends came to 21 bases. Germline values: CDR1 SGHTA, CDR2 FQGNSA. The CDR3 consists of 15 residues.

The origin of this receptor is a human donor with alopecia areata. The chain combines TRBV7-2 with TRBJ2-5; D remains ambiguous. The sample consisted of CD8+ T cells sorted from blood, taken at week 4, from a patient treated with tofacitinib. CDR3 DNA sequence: TGTGCCAGCACAACGAACGCCCCCTCAAAGAAGACCCAGTACTTC. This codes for CASTTNAPSKKTQYF.